This entry lists 32 T cell receptor beta chains sequenced from one sample in a study of T cells in tuberculosis. TCRdb's table, derived via immunoSEQ multiplex PCR, lists solely in-frame clones and lacks some. Counted here are roughly 34,000 clones, around 90% occurring once; the ten biggest clones make up almost 5.5%. Specified time point: new active TB diagnosis, blood taken before or within 7 days of starting treatment. The sequenced sample was PBMCs, obtained at tuberculosis diagnosis. Every receptor here comes from an adult with tuberculosis.

In nucleotides, the CDR3 is TGTGCCAGCAGGAAATCAGGGGAAAAAGCTTTCTTT. This sequence encodes CASRKSGEKAFF. The rearrangement links TRBV6-1 to TRBJ1-1; D perhaps matches TRBD1 (6 bases). V dropped 6 bases and J dropped 9 bases, with 14 bases sitting between them. CDR3 length equals 12 residues. Per the germline V gene, CDR1 is MNHNS and CDR2 is SASEGT.

V is TRBV28 and J is TRBJ2-1, with a possible D match to TRBD1 (5 bases). CDR1 is MDHEN, CDR2 SYDVKM, per germline. The CDR3 length is 13 residues. Trimming shortened V by 1 base and J by 7 bases, and 8 bases separated the two germline ends. CDR3 sequence reads: CASSLSRVNEQFF. CDR3 nucleotides: TGTGCCAGCAGTTTATCCAGGGTGAATGAGCAGTTCTTC.

This chain links TRBV27 with TRBJ1-2; D is uncertain. Trimming cost V 4 bases and J 2 bases, with 8 bases left between them. CDR3 length: 13 residues. Per the germline V gene, CDR1 is MNHEY and CDR2 is SMNVEV (reference sequence). The CDR3 nucleotides read TGTGCCAGCAGTTATGGCCCCAACTATGGCTACACCTTC. This sequence encodes CASSYGPNYGYTF.

The V call is TRBV10-3, the J call TRBJ1-1, with 10 bases that match TRBD1. Germline V gives CDR1 ENHRY, CDR2 SYGVKD. The CDR3 spans 13 residues. J lost 7 bases, V lost 6 bases, and 5 bases had no gene match. The CDR3 coding sequence is TGTGCCATCAGGGGGACAGGGGAGGGTGAAGCTTTCTTT. Amino acid sequence: CAIRGTGEGEAFF.

V and J are TRBV4-2 and TRBJ2-2, with 15 bases lining up with TRBD2. Germline V CDR1 and CDR2: LGHNA, YNFKEQ. V was pared by 4 bases and J by 7 bases, with 4 bases of the junction left unmatched. The CDR3 is 16 amino acids. The CDR3 DNA is TGTGCCAGCAGCCGAGGGACTAGCGGGGGGATCGGGGAGCTGTTTTTT. This codes for CASSRGTSGGIGELFF.

The CDR3 here is CASSASTNEKLFF. DNA for the CDR3: TGTGCCAGCAGCGCCTCAACTAATGAAAAACTGTTTTTT. This chain joins TRBV9 and TRBJ1-4, with no clear D. The germline V gene has CDR1 SGDLS and CDR2 YYNGEE. The V and J ends lost 3 bases and 0 bases respectively, with 3 bases between them. The CDR3 length is 13 residues.

This clone was observed once. The rearrangement joins TRBV28 to TRBJ2-1; weak D call: TRBD1 (5 bases). Germline V gene sequence: CDR1 MDHEN, CDR2 SYDVKM. CDR3 size: 14 residues. V lost 5 bases, J lost 5 bases, and 13 bases lay in between. This CDR3 is CASSPLRTNNEQFF. Here the CDR3 DNA reads TGTGCCAGCAGTCCCCTCCGGACAAACAATGAGCAGTTCTTC.

The rearrangement uses TRBV28 and TRBJ1-6; D not certain. The length of the CDR3 is 12 residues. Germline loops: CDR1 MDHEN, CDR2 SYDVKM. The V and J ends lost 8 bases and 9 bases respectively, with 11 bases between them. The CDR3 sequence: CASGSGISPLHF. As DNA, the CDR3 is TGTGCCAGCGGGTCGGGGATTTCACCCCTCCACTTT.

The chain uses TRBV6-6 and TRBJ1-1, with unresolved D. Trimming shortened V by 2 bases and J by 4 bases, and 8 bases separated the two germline ends. In germline, CDR1 is MNHNY, CDR2 SVGAGI (reference sequence). The CDR3 contains 13 residues. The CDR3 nucleotides read TGTGCCAGCAGTTACGAGGAGGGCACTGAAGCTTTCTTT. Amino acid sequence: CASSYEEGTEAFF.

The chain joins TRBV4-3 to TRBJ2-5, with 10 bases lining up with TRBD2. Germline-derived CDR1 and CDR2 are LGHNA and YSLEER. CDR3 length: 18 residues. Trimming removed 1 base from V and 3 bases from J; junction bases left unmatched: 11. CDR3 loop: CASSQGKVSGGAEETQYF. As DNA, the CDR3 is TGCGCCAGCAGCCAAGGAAAAGTGAGCGGGGGGGCCGAAGAGACCCAGTACTTC.

The chain carries TRBV10-3 and TRBJ1-1; D not resolved. The germline V and J ends were trimmed by 3 bases and 1 base, with 9 bases remaining between them. Germline CDR1 reads ENHRY; CDR2 reads SYGVKD. The CDR3 is made up of 14 amino acids. This CDR3 is CAISDRMWNTEAFF. The CDR3 DNA follows: TGTGCCATCAGTGACAGGATGTGGAACACTGAAGCTTTCTTT.

The genes are TRBV7-2 and TRBJ2-1; D perhaps matches TRBD1 (5 bases). The CDR3 sequence is 12 residues long. Germline V gene data show CDR1 as SGHTA and CDR2 as FQGNSA. Trimming removed 4 bases from V and 9 bases from J, with 10 bases in between. CDR3 coding DNA: TGTGCCAGCAGCTACACTCAGGGTGAGCAGTTCTTC. This translates into CASSYTQGEQFF.

V usage is TRBV6-1 and J usage is TRBJ1-1; no clear D gene. The ends were cut back, 2 bases at V and 14 bases at J, with 6 bases in the middle. The CDR3 is 9 amino acids. Germline loops: CDR1 MNHNS, CDR2 SASEGT. CDR3 protein: CASSENIFF. The DNA of the CDR3 is TGTGCCAGCAGTGAAAACATCTTCTTT.

CDR3 sequence: CASRSYTGTYEQYF. The CDR3 DNA reads as TGCGCCAGCAGATCCTATACAGGGACCTACGAGCAGTACTTC. The chain is built from TRBV4-1 and TRBJ2-7, with D perhaps matching TRBD1 (6 bases). Germline V gene lookup returns CDR1 MGHRA and CDR2 YSYEKL. This CDR3 contains 14 residues. The V end was cut by 6 bases, the J end by 2 bases, with 14 bases between.

The chain recombines TRBV11-2 with TRBJ2-1, with 7 bases matching TRBD1. There are 14 residues in the CDR3. The germline V gene has CDR1 SGHAT and CDR2 FQNNGV. V lost 3 bases, J lost 2 bases, and 1 base stayed unmatched. CDR3 amino acids: CASSFQGAYNEQFF. The CDR3 bases are TGTGCCAGCAGCTTCCAGGGGGCCTACAATGAGCAGTTCTTC.

This chain joins TRBV5-3 and TRBJ2-1, with TRBD2 as a possible D gene (5 bases). TRBV5-3 is recorded as an ORF, its role being uncertain. The CDR3 contains 13 residues. The ends were cut back, 9 bases at V and 8 bases at J, with 18 bases in the middle. The CDR3 coding sequence is TGTGCCAAGTATCGTGGCGGGCGGGATGAGCAGTTCTTC. This translates into CAKYRGGRDEQFF.

This CDR3 reads CAWSLTENTEAFF. DNA of the CDR3: TGTGCCTGGAGTCTGACTGAGAACACTGAAGCTTTCTTT. The gene calls are TRBV30 and TRBJ1-1; the D is unclear. The CDR3 is made up of 13 amino acids. CDR1 GTSNPN and CDR2 SVGIG come from the germline V gene (reference sequence). V was shortened by 2 bases and J by 1 base, with 8 bases between the two germline ends.

V is TRBV5-4 and J is TRBJ1-6; tentative D call: TRBD1 (6 bases). CDR3 length equals 13 residues. Germline CDR1 reads SGHNT; CDR2 reads YYREEE (reference sequence). V lost 4 bases, J lost 9 bases, and 11 bases lay in between. The CDR3 region has the DNA TGTGCCAGCAGCCCGGACAGTAGTTCACCCCTCCACTTT. Its translation is CASSPDSSSPLHF. Using reference TRBV5-4 and TRBJ1-6 for the parts outside the CDR3, the full variable domain is ETGVTQSPTHLIKTRGQQVTLRCSSQSGHNTVSWYQQALGQGPQFIFQYYREEENGRGNFPPRFSGLQFPNYSSELNVNALELDDSALYLCASSPDSSSPLHFGNGTRLTVT.

J is TRBJ2-3 and V is TRBV7-4, with TRBD1 identical over 11 bases. V lost 4 bases, J lost 5 bases, and 8 bases stayed unmatched. CDR3 size: 16 residues. CDR1 and CDR2 (germline): SGHVT, SQSDAQ. CDR3 protein: CASSSMPGQGVDTQYF. DNA of the CDR3: TGTGCCAGCAGCTCTATGCCGGGACAGGGGGTAGATACGCAGTATTTT.

This chain joins TRBV9 and TRBJ1-1, with TRBD1 matching 7 bases. This CDR3 is built from 15 residues. CDR1 and CDR2 (germline): SGDLS, YYNGEE. V shed 4 bases and J 3 bases; nucleotides not matched to a gene: 9. DNA of the CDR3: TGTGCCAGCAGCATACAGACAGGGAAGTACACTGAAGCTTTCTTT. This sequence encodes CASSIQTGKYTEAFF.

V gene TRBV7-2 combines with J gene TRBJ1-4; TRBD1 is a possible D gene (6 bases). The germline CDR1 and CDR2 sequences are SGHTA and FQGNSA. Trimming left V 2 bases short and J 3 bases short, with 10 bases between. The CDR3 runs to 15 residues. In DNA, the CDR3 is TGTGCCAGCAGCTTATCCGGGGGGCCTAATGAAAAACTGTTTTTT. Translation: CASSLSGGPNEKLFF.

The chain links TRBV9 to TRBJ2-3, with 9 bases aligning to TRBD2. CDR1 is SGDLS and CDR2 is YYNGEE in the germline V gene. The CDR3 contains 14 residues. With 7 bases clipped from V and 4 bases from J, the junction kept 7 bases outside the gene matches. The CDR3 DNA is TGTGCCAGCGGTAGCGGGAGTCAAGCAGATACGCAGTATTTT. Amino acids: CASGSGSQADTQYF.

This rearrangement joins TRBV9 to TRBJ2-5; 12 bases match TRBD2. The germline V gene has CDR1 SGDLS and CDR2 YYNGEE. This CDR3 region has 15 residues. The junction had 0 bases not matched to a gene; V was cut back by 2 bases and J by 1 base. This chain's CDR3 is CASSVTSGSQETQYF. The DNA of the CDR3 is TGTGCCAGCAGCGTGACTAGCGGGAGCCAAGAGACCCAGTACTTC.

V usage is TRBV28 and J usage is TRBJ1-1; D is unclear. V was trimmed by 3 bases and J by 4 bases, leaving 18 bases between them. This CDR3 comprises 16 residues. Germline lookup yields CDR1 MDHEN and CDR2 SYDVKM. CDR3 DNA sequence: TGTGCCAGCAGTTTCTGGGCAGCTGGTAGTGGCACTGAAGCTTTCTTT. Its protein is CASSFWAAGSGTEAFF. The full variable domain, completed using reference TRBV28 and TRBJ1-1, is DVKVTQSSRYLVKRTGEKVFLECVQDMDHENMFWYRQDPGLGLRLIYFSYDVKMKEKGDIPEGYSVSREKKERFSLILESASTNQTSMYLCASSFWAAGSGTEAFFGQGTRLTVV.

The rearrangement uses TRBV6-1 and TRBJ1-2; TRBD1 is a possible D gene (6 bases). The CDR3 loop spans 15 amino acids. Deletions cut 0 bases from V and 0 bases from J, with 8 bases between. Germline assignment: CDR1 MNHNS and CDR2 SASEGT. CDR3 nucleotide sequence: TGTGCCAGCAGTGAAGCAGGGACAACTAACTATGGCTACACCTTC. Residues: CASSEAGTTNYGYTF.

J is TRBJ1-5 and V is TRBV4-1; TRBD1 is a possible D gene (6 bases). This CDR3 is built from 15 residues. V gave up 4 bases and J gave up 3 bases, with 13 bases separating them. Per the germline V gene, CDR1 is MGHRA and CDR2 is YSYEKL. The CDR3 region is CASSRSRDNNQPQHF. The CDR3, as DNA: TGCGCCAGCAGCCGATCCAGGGACAACAATCAGCCCCAGCATTTT.

The chain joins TRBV4-1 to TRBJ2-7, with D perhaps matching TRBD1 (6 bases). The CDR3 runs to 16 residues. CDR1 is MGHRA, CDR2 YSYEKL, per germline. V shed 4 bases and J shed 3 bases, with 19 bases lying between them. The CDR3 loop is CASSPQGRKGFYEQYF. The CDR3 DNA is TGCGCCAGCAGCCCACAGGGACGGAAAGGTTTCTACGAGCAGTACTTC.

The J gene is TRBJ2-7, the V gene TRBV10-3; tentative D call: TRBD1 (6 bases). The length of the CDR3 is 13 residues. Germline V gene sequence: CDR1 ENHRY, CDR2 SYGVKD. The V and J ends lost 6 bases and 3 bases respectively, with 12 bases between them. The CDR3 spells CAISIGQFYEQYF. The CDR3 bases are TGTGCCATCAGCATTGGACAGTTCTACGAGCAGTACTTC.

This chain connects TRBV4-1 to TRBJ2-6, with 7 bases matching TRBD1. The germline V gene has CDR1 MGHRA and CDR2 YSYEKL. This CDR3 is 18 amino acids long. V was pared by 2 bases and J by 0 bases, with 7 bases of the junction left unmatched. The CDR3 loop is CASSQPGTVVSGANVLTF. The CDR3 nucleotides are TGCGCCAGCAGCCAACCCGGGACAGTTGTCTCTGGGGCCAACGTCCTGACTTTC.

This chain uses TRBV14 with TRBJ2-1; unclear D gene. Looked up from germline, CDR1 is SGHDN and CDR2 is FVKESK. CDR3 length equals 17 residues. Trimming shortened V by 0 bases and J by 8 bases, and 20 bases separated the two germline ends. The CDR3 region has the DNA TGTGCCAGCAGCCAAGATTTGGTCACGGTCGGCAGGCATGAGCAGTTCTTC. Residues: CASSQDLVTVGRHEQFF.

This clone has a single count. CDR3 coding DNA: TGTGCCAGCAGCTTGGGCGTCGCAGGGGCAGTCTATGGCTACACCTTC. Translated: CASSLGVAGAVYGYTF. The rearrangement uses TRBV7-9 and TRBJ1-2, with D possibly TRBD1 on 6 matching bases. This CDR3 spans 16 amino acids. The ends were cut back, 3 bases at V and 4 bases at J, with 18 bases in the middle. Germline-derived CDR1 and CDR2 are SEHNR and FQNEAQ (reference sequence).

V usage is TRBV6-6 and J usage is TRBJ2-1; possibly TRBD1 for D (5 bases). The CDR3 runs 15 residues. Germline assignment: CDR1 MNHNY and CDR2 SVGAGI (reference sequence). The ends were cut back, 2 bases at V and 5 bases at J, with 13 bases in the middle. The CDR3 bases are TGTGCCAGCAGTTACGGGGCAGGGAAGAACAATGAGCAGTTCTTC. Amino acids: CASSYGAGKNNEQFF.